The 9 T cell receptor beta chains below all came from one sample that was sequenced in a study of blood T cell repertoires in COVID-19. TCRdb keeps only in-frame clones here, not all; method: immunoSEQ multiplex PCR. The sample consists of about 210,000 clones, 82% of them appearing once. The sequenced material came from peripheral blood. Receptor source: a woman aged 40 to 55 with acute or convalescent COVID-19.

The J gene is TRBJ1-4, the V gene TRBV19; 7 nucleotides agree with TRBD1. CDR1 LNHDA and CDR2 SQIVND come from the germline V gene (reference sequence). V shed 6 bases, J shed 7 bases, and the junction held 2 bases outside the gene matches. The CDR3 totals 12 residues. CDR3 in amino acids: CASSDRVEKLFF. The CDR3 DNA reads TGTGCCAGTAGCGACAGGGTTGAAAAACTGTTTTTT. The whole variable domain, remainder taken from reference TRBV19 and TRBJ1-4, is DGGITQSPKYLFRKEGQNVTLSCEQNLNHDAMYWYRQDPGQGLRLIYYSQIVNDFQKGDIAEGYSVSREKKESFPLTVTSAQKNPTAFYLCASSDRVEKLFFGSGTQLSVL.

This sequence joins TRBV19 and TRBJ1-2; a possible D gene is TRBD1 (6 bases). CDR1 LNHDA and CDR2 SQIVND come from the germline V gene (reference sequence). This CDR3 region has 14 residues. V was clipped by 5 bases and J by 8 bases, with 18 bases between them. The CDR3, as DNA: TGTGCCAGTAGTCGAAGCCCGAGGGGGGGCGGCTACACCTTC. This translates into CASSRSPRGGGYTF.

This clone was seen more than once but under ten times. The gene calls are TRBV5-5 and TRBJ1-6; TRBD1 is a possible D gene (5 bases). Trimming shortened V by 5 bases and J by 5 bases, and 14 bases separated the two germline ends. Looked up from germline, CDR1 is SGHKS and CDR2 is YYEKEE (reference sequence). The CDR3 length is 15 residues. The CDR3 DNA reads TGTGCCAGCAGGCCTATGGACAAGGATAATTCACCCCTCCACTTT. Translated: CASRPMDKDNSPLHF.

The chain recombines TRBV4-1 with TRBJ1-5, with 8 bases matching TRBD1. Trimming at V came to 0 bases and at J to 1 base, leaving 5 bases not matched to a gene. This CDR3 region has 17 residues. Germline CDR1 reads MGHRA; CDR2 reads YSYEKL. The CDR3 DNA reads as TGCGCCAGCAGCCAAGATCAAACAGGGGGGAGCAATCAGCCCCAGCATTTT. This encodes CASSQDQTGGSNQPQHF.

The genes are TRBV3-1 (or the pseudogene TRBV3-2) and TRBJ1-2; 9 positions match TRBD1. CDR1 and CDR2 from the germline V gene are LGHDT and YNNKEL (reference sequence). This CDR3 is 15 amino acids long. Trimming cost V 4 bases and J 1 base; bases outside gene matches: 4. The CDR3 nucleotides are TGTGCCAGCAGCCCAGACAGGGGGGTTAACTATGGCTACACCTTC. It specifies CASSPDRGVNYGYTF.

The V gene is TRBV4-1, the J gene TRBJ2-1; 9 bases map to TRBD2. This CDR3 comprises 19 residues. V lost 0 bases and J lost 1; bases outside the gene matches: 10. Germline CDR1 MGHRA, CDR2 YSYEKL. CDR3 DNA sequence: TGCGCCAGCAGCCAAGATCCAGCGGGAGGCCGGAAGTCCTACAATGAGCAGTTCTTC. It yields the protein CASSQDPAGGRKSYNEQFF.

The chain carries TRBV4-2 and TRBJ1-5, with TRBD1 matching over 10 bases. V shed 0 bases, J shed 4 bases, and the junction held 3 bases outside the gene matches. This CDR3 spans 16 amino acids. CDR1 is LGHNA, CDR2 YNFKEQ, per germline. The chain's CDR3 is CASSQDGGQGNQPQHF. Written as DNA, the CDR3 is TGTGCCAGCAGCCAAGACGGGGGACAGGGGAATCAGCCCCAGCATTTT.

This clone appeared a single time. The V and J genes are TRBV2 and TRBJ2-1; 14 bases are shared with TRBD2. CDR3 length: 15 residues. Per the germline V gene, CDR1 is SNHLY and CDR2 is FYNNEI. V gave up 6 bases and J gave up 9 bases; unmatched junction bases: 7. CDR3 amino acids: CASRGGLAGEGEQFF. Here the CDR3 DNA reads TGTGCCAGCAGGGGGGGACTAGCGGGAGAGGGTGAGCAGTTCTTC.

The rearrangement links TRBV2 to TRBJ2-1, with D maybe TRBD1 (6 bases). The CDR3 covers 15 residues. Germline values: CDR1 SNHLY, CDR2 FYNNEI. Between the trimmed V and J ends, which lost 8 bases and 7 bases, there was a span of 21 bases. The CDR3 sequence: CASFGHLGASNEQFF. The CDR3 DNA sequence: TGTGCCAGCTTCGGGCATTTGGGGGCTTCGAATGAGCAGTTCTTC.